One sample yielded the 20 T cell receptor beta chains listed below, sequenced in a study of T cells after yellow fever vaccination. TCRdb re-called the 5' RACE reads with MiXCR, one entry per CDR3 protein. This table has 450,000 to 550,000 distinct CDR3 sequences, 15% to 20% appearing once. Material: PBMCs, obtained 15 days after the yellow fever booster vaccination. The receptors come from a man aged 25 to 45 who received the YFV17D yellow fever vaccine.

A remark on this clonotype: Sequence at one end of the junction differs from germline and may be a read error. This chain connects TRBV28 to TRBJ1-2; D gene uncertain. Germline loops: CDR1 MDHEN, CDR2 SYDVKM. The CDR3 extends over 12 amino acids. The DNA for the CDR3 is TGCGCCAGCAGTTACCAGCGCTATGGCTACACCTTC. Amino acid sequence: CASSYQRYGYTF.

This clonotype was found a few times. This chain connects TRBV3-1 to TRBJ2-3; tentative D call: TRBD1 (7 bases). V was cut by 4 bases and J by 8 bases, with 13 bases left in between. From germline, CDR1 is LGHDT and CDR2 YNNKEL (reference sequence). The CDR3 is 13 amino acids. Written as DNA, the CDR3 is TGTGCCAGCAGCCCGGGACAGCGGGTTACGCAGTATTTT. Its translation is CASSPGQRVTQYF.

The CDR3 loop reads CASSLVPEISPLHF. In DNA form, the CDR3 reads TGTGCCAGCAGCTTAGTCCCCGAAATTTCACCCCTCCACTTT. The chain couples TRBV7-2 to TRBJ1-6; the D is unclear. V was pared by 1 base and J by 9 bases, with 10 bases between. This CDR3 is built from 14 residues. Germline V lookup: CDR1 SGHTA, CDR2 FQGNSA.

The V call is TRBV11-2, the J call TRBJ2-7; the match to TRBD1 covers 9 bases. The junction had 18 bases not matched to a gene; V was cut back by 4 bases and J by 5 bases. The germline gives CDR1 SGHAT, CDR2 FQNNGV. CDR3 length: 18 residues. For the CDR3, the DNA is TGTGCCAGCAGCTCATTACCCTCCCCCGGGACAGGGTCCCACGAGCAGTACTTC. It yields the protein CASSSLPSPGTGSHEQYF.

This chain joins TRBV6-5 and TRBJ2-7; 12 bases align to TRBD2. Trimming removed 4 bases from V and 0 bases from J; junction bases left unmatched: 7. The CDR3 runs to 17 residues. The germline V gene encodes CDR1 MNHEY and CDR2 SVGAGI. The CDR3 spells CASSSRTSGASSYEQYF. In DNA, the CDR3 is TGTGCCAGCAGTTCCCGGACTAGCGGGGCCAGCTCCTACGAGCAGTACTTC.

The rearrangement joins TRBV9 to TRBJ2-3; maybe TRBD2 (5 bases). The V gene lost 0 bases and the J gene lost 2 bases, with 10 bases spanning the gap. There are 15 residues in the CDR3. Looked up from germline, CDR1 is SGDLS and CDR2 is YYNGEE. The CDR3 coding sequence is TGTGCCAGCAGCGTAGCCAGCGGCCCCACAGATACGCAGTATTTT. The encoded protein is CASSVASGPTDTQYF.

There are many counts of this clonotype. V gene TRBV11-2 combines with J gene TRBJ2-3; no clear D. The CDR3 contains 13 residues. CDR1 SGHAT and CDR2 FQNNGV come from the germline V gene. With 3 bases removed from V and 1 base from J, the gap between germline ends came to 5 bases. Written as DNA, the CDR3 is TGTGCCAGCAGCTTCTGGGGCACAGATACGCAGTATTTT. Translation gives CASSFWGTDTQYF.

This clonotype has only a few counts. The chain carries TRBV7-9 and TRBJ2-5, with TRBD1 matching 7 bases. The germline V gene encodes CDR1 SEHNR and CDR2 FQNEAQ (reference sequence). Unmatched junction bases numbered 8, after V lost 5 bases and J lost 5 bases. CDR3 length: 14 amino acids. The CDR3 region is CASSTLPRGETQYF. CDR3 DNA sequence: TGTGCCAGCAGCACCTTGCCCAGGGGGGAGACCCAGTACTTC.

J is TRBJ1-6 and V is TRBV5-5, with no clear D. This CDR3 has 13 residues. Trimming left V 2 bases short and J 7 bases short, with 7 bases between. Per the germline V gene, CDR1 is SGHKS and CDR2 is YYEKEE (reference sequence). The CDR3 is CASSFDGNSPLHF. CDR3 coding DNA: TGTGCCAGCAGCTTTGACGGGAATTCACCCCTCCACTTT.

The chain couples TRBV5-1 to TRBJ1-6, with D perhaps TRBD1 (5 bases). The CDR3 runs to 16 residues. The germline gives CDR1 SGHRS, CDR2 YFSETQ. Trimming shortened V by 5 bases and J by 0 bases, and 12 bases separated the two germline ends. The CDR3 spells CASSVQGSSYNSPLHF. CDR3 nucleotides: TGCGCCAGCAGTGTCCAGGGAAGCTCCTATAATTCACCCCTCCACTTT.

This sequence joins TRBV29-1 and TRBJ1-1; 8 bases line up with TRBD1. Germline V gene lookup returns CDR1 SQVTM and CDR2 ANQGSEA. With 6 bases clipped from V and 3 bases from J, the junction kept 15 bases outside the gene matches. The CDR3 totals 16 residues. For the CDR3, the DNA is TGCAGCGTCCCTCCTTTAGAGACAGGGGAATACACTGAAGCTTTCTTT. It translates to CSVPPLETGEYTEAFF.

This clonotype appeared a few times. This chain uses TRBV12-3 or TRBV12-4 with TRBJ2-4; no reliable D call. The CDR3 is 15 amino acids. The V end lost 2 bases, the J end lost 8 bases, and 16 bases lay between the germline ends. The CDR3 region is CASSLRLPGGDIQYF. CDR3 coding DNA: TGTGCCAGCAGTTTACGTCTTCCCGGTGGAGACATTCAGTACTTC.

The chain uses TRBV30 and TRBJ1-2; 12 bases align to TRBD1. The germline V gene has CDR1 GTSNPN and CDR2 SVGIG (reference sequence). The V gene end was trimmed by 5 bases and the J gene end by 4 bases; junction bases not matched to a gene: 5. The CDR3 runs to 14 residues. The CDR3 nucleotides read TGTGCCTGGCGGGACAGGGGGCCGGCCTATGGCTACACCTTC. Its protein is CAWRDRGPAYGYTF.

DNA for the CDR3: TGTGCCAGCAGCTTAGGTGGACTAGCGGGAAGGGAGACCCAGTACTTC. As protein: CASSLGGLAGRETQYF. The chain uses TRBV11-2 and TRBJ2-5; 12 nucleotides match TRBD2. CDR3 size: 16 residues. From germline, CDR1 is SGHAT and CDR2 FQNNGV. V gave up 1 base and J gave up 5 bases; unmatched junction bases: 5.

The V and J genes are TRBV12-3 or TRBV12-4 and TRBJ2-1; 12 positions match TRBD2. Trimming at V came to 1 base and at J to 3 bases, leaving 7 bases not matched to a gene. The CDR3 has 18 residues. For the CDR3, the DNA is TGTGCCAGCAGTTTAGGACTAGCGGGAGAGATGGACTACAATGAGCAGTTCTTC. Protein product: CASSLGLAGEMDYNEQFF.

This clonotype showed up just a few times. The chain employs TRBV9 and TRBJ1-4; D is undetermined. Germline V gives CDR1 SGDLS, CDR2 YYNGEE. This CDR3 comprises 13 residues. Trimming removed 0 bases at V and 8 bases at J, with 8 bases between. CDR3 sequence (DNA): TGTGCCAGCAGCGTAGGACGAAGCGAAAAACTGTTTTTT. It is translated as CASSVGRSEKLFF.

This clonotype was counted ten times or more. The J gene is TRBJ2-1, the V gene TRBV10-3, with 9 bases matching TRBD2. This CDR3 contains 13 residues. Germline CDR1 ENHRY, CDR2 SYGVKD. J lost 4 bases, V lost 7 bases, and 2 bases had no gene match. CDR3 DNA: TGTGCCATCAAGGCGGGAGGGTACAATGAGCAGTTCTTC. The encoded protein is CAIKAGGYNEQFF.

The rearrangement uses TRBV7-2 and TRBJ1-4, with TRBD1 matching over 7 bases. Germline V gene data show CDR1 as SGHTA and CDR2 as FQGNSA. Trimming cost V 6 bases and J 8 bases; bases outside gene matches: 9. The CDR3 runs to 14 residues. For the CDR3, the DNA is TGTGCCAGCAGTTTCAGGGGGTCACGAGAAAAACTGTTTTTT. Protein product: CASSFRGSREKLFF.

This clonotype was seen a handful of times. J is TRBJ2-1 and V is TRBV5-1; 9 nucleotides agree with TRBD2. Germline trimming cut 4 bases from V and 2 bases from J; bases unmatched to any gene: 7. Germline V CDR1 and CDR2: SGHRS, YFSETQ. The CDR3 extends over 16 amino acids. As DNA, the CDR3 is TGCGCCAGCAGCCCAATAGCGGGAGCTACCTACAATGAGCAGTTCTTC. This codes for CASSPIAGATYNEQFF.

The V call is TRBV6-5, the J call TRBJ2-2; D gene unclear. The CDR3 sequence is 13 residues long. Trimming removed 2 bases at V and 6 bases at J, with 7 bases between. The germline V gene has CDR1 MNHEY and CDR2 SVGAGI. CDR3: CASSYDDPGELFF. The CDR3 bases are TGTGCCAGCAGTTACGATGATCCCGGGGAGCTGTTTTTT.